Many counts were recorded for the clone carrying this T cell receptor beta chain. Its antigen remains unknown. The data stem from a study of T-cell reconstitution after alpha-beta-depleted transplantation in children. Preparation of the TCRbeta library was carried out with unique molecular identifiers. TCRdb analysed the PCR reads with MiXCR anew, one entry per CDR3 protein. The sample contains about 4,000 distinct CDR3 sequences, about 9.3% of which appear only once. V shed 2 bases, J shed 0 bases, and the junction held 7 bases outside the gene matches. The CDR3 consists of 19 residues. The germline V gene has CDR1 MNHEY and CDR2 SVGEGT. Study-level findings and limits: Surviving recipient T cells and thymic progenitors accounted for the high day-60 TCRbeta diversity observed in some patients.

The TCR was taken from a male patient aged 2 to 9 who had a stem cell transplant for acute lymphoblastic leukemia, so the T cells may come from the graft donor. Source: PBMCs, mostly from graft donor cells, taken 180 days after TCRalphabeta/CD19-depleted stem cell transplant. The J gene is TRBJ2-1, the V gene TRBV6-2 or TRBV6-3, with 13 positions matching TRBD2. This CDR3 is CASSYQTSGRPGSYNEQFF. CDR3 nucleotides: TGTGCCAGCAGTTACCAGACTAGCGGGAGGCCCGGCTCCTACAATGAGCAGTTCTTC.